One and the same sample provided the 16 T cell receptor beta chains below, sequenced in a study of blood T cell repertoires in COVID-19. Produced via immunoSEQ multiplex PCR; TCRdb's table is partial and in-frame only. This sample has around 250,000 clones, with more than 70% found just once. Sequenced material: peripheral blood. The receptors shown here come from a woman between 18 and 30 years old with acute or convalescent COVID-19.

This chain joins TRBV2 and TRBJ2-3, with 14 bases aligning to TRBD2. The V segment lost 6 bases and the J segment 2 bases; nucleotides outside the gene matches: 1. The germline gives CDR1 SNHLY, CDR2 FYNNEI. The CDR3 covers 15 residues. In DNA, the CDR3 is TGTGCCAGCAGGGGACTAGCGGGGGCCACAGATACGCAGTATTTT. Translated: CASRGLAGATDTQYF.

J is TRBJ2-1 and V is TRBV2; TRBD2 agrees at 8 bases. CDR1 and CDR2 (germline): SNHLY, FYNNEI. The CDR3 has 15 amino acids. Unmatched junction bases numbered 3, after V lost 3 bases and J lost 2 bases. CDR3 sequence (DNA): TGTGCCAGCAGTGAGGGACTAGTTGCCTACAATGAGCAGTTCTTC. It specifies CASSEGLVAYNEQFF.

The CDR3 loop is CASRKEGGGAEGNTIYF. CDR3 coding DNA: TGTGCCAGCAGAAAAGAAGGTGGGGGCGCGGAGGGAAACACCATATATTTT. The chain employs TRBV7-9 and TRBJ1-3, with D possibly TRBD1 on 6 matching bases. The CDR3 spans 17 residues. Germline CDR1 and CDR2: SEHNR and FQNEAQ (reference sequence). The V gene lost 6 bases and the J gene lost 4 bases, with 22 bases spanning the gap.

The rearrangement joins TRBV27 to TRBJ2-2; 9 bases line up with TRBD1. This CDR3 has 15 residues. Germline trimming cut 8 bases from V and 7 bases from J; bases unmatched to any gene: 11. From germline, CDR1 is MNHEY and CDR2 SMNVEV (reference sequence). CDR3 in amino acids: CASGTRTGAVGELFF. CDR3 nucleotide sequence: TGTGCCAGCGGTACCCGGACAGGGGCGGTCGGGGAGCTGTTTTTT.

V usage is TRBV30 and J usage is TRBJ1-5, with 9 bases that match TRBD1. The CDR3 totals 14 residues. Germline CDR1 reads GTSNPN; CDR2 reads SVGIG (reference sequence). The V and J ends lost 5 bases and 4 bases, in that order; junction bases with no gene match: 6. The CDR3 reads CAWGQGLPNQPQHF. The CDR3 DNA sequence: TGTGCCTGGGGACAGGGGCTTCCAAATCAGCCCCAGCATTTT.

This sequence joins TRBV6-5 and TRBJ2-7, with 8 bases that match TRBD2. The germline gives CDR1 MNHEY, CDR2 SVGAGI. The V and J ends lost 6 bases and 7 bases, in that order; junction bases with no gene match: 8. This CDR3 region has 13 residues. CDR3 in amino acids: CASRNGGAREQYF. DNA for the CDR3: TGTGCCAGCAGAAACGGGGGGGCGCGGGAGCAGTACTTC.

This rearrangement joins TRBV4-3 to TRBJ2-7; D is perhaps TRBD2 (6 bases). Trimming took off 0 bases at V and 6 bases at J, with 15 bases between the two ends. The CDR3 totals 15 residues. Germline CDR1 and CDR2: LGHNA and YSLEER. The CDR3 DNA reads as TGCGCCAGCAGCCAAGATGGAGGGAATAATGCCGAGCAGTACTTC. Protein: CASSQDGGNNAEQYF.

This chain connects TRBV28 to TRBJ2-3; 12 bases align to TRBD2. The J segment lost 8 bases and the V segment lost 5 bases, leaving 11 bases of the junction unmatched. CDR3 size: 16 residues. The V gene's germline CDR1 is MDHEN and CDR2 SYDVKM. The CDR3 spells CASSQRLAGAPGTQYF. CDR3 coding DNA: TGTGCCAGCAGTCAACGACTAGCGGGAGCCCCAGGTACGCAGTATTTT.

The chain employs TRBV5-1 and TRBJ2-1, with TRBD1 identical over 7 bases. The junction had 3 bases not matched to a gene; V was cut back by 0 bases and J by 6 bases. This CDR3 region has 14 residues. Germline loops: CDR1 SGHRS, CDR2 YFSETQ. The CDR3 nucleotides are TGCGCCAGCAGCTTGGCCCCAGGGGGCAATGAGCAGTTCTTC. Translating gives CASSLAPGGNEQFF.

The rearrangement uses TRBV6-5 and TRBJ2-7; 7 nucleotides align to TRBD2. This CDR3 region has 12 residues. Unmatched junction bases numbered 5, after V lost 7 bases and J lost 5 bases. Germline loops: CDR1 MNHEY, CDR2 SVGAGI. The CDR3 loop is CASKRSGDEQYF. DNA of the CDR3: TGTGCCAGCAAGCGGAGCGGGGACGAGCAGTACTTC.

V gene TRBV12-2 combines with J gene TRBJ2-7; the listed D gene, TRBD2, was not tested against the DNA. TRBV12-2 is classified as a pseudogene. This CDR3 is built from 13 residues. The CDR3 nucleotides are TGTGCAAGTCGCCTACCGGGGACCTACGAGCAGTACTTC. Its translation: CASRLPGTYEQYF.

The rearrangement joins TRBV19 to TRBJ1-2; D might be TRBD1 (5 bases). The CDR3 sequence is 14 residues long. Germline loops: CDR1 LNHDA, CDR2 SQIVND (reference sequence). Trimming cost V 6 bases and J 5 bases, with 16 bases left between them. The DNA of the CDR3 is TGTGCCAGTAGCCCCGATCGGGGGTCTTATGGCTACACCTTC. This encodes CASSPDRGSYGYTF.

The chain links TRBV27 to TRBJ2-7, with TRBD2 matching 9 bases. V was pared by 2 bases and J by 5 bases, with 13 bases of the junction left unmatched. CDR1 and CDR2 from the germline V gene are MNHEY and SMNVEV (reference sequence). The CDR3 consists of 17 residues. CDR3 nucleotides: TGTGCCAGCAGTTTAGCATTATATAGCGGGAGTAGAGACGAGCAGTACTTC. This codes for CASSLALYSGSRDEQYF.

V usage is TRBV28 and J usage is TRBJ2-7, with D perhaps matching TRBD2 (6 bases). CDR1 and CDR2 from the germline V gene are MDHEN and SYDVKM. The ends were cut back, 8 bases at V and 7 bases at J, with 12 bases in the middle. The CDR3 runs 11 residues. CDR3 loop: CASGDLREQYF. CDR3 in DNA: TGTGCCAGCGGGGACTTGCGGGAGCAGTACTTC.

As to this clone: Germline and junction disagree at one end, which may indicate a read error. The chain has TRBV7-7 and TRBJ2-1; 9 bases map to TRBD1. The CDR3 is made up of 13 amino acids. Germline CDR1 SSHAT, CDR2 FNYEAQ (reference sequence). The CDR3 coding sequence is TGTGCTAGCAGCCGACAGGGGGTCGATGAGCAGTTCTTC. This sequence encodes CASSRQGVDEQFF.

The rearrangement uses TRBV9 and TRBJ2-2; 7 nucleotides align to TRBD1. The germline V gene has CDR1 SGDLS and CDR2 YYNGEE. The CDR3 runs 14 residues. J was trimmed by 2 bases and V by 3 bases; bases with no gene match: 1. This CDR3 is CASSGQGNTGELFF. CDR3 bases: TGTGCCAGCAGCGGACAGGGAAACACCGGGGAGCTGTTTTTT.